This T cell receptor beta chain was captured by sequencing in a study of blood T cells in healthy people across ages. Study-wide results and caveats: From one million sequenced T cells, diversity estimates were lower bounds. What prevented conclusive comparison of naive and antigen-experienced cells was that PBMCs were unsorted.

A word on this clonotype: What it binds is unknown. With a much larger clone just one base away, this may be a read error.

CDR3 size: 13 residues. Germline V gene sequence: CDR1 PRHDT, CDR2 FYEKMQ (reference sequence). Through a sample-barcoded 5' primer and a J-beta primer mix, a second PCR was run for roughly 6 to 12 cycles. Each cDNA was tagged by a template-switch adaptor containing 12 random nucleotides. In TCRdb, the 5' RACE reads were re-called with MiXCR into one record per CDR3 protein. Among 1.5 million to 2 million distinct CDR3 sequences listed, 49% were seen once. Sequencing was performed on blood. This rearrangement joins TRBV13 to TRBJ2-4, with TRBD1 as a possible D gene (5 bases). The J call is doubtful: the DNA matches TRBJ2-7 better. The TCR was taken from a woman in her thirties or forties in good health. DNA of the CDR3: TGTACCAGCAGCTTAAACAGGAACTACGAGCAGTACTTC. It encodes CTSSLNRNYEQYF.